The sequence of this T cell receptor (beta chain) was determined in a study of CD8 T cells in Susac syndrome. This clonotype was found once. Antigen: not known. The RNA, about 0.5 to 1 ug, was put through reverse transcription using random hexamers. An immunoSEQ multiplex PCR generated amplified TCR beta CDR3 products spanning 54 Vbeta and 13 Jbeta. MiXCR was run by TCRdb on the immunoSEQ multiplex PCR reads, yielding one entry per CDR3 protein. The sample has about 47,000 distinct CDR3 sequences, over 90% seen once. The study's findings and limits: The authors acknowledged that the study's TCR sequencing and HLA analysis involved relatively few individuals.

The controls, all healthy donors, were matched for age and sex. Negative magnetic isolation gave CD8+ and CD4+ cells; FACS enriched CD8+ TEMRA. This clonotype was obtained from a human donor in good health. Sequencing was performed on CD8+ T cells from PBMCs.

The CDR3 bases are TGTGCCACCAGCAGAGATAAAGGGACAGACGCCTACGAGCAGTACTTC. Its translation: CATSRDKGTDAYEQYF. This chain links TRBV15 with TRBJ2-7, with 7 positions matching TRBD1. Trimming removed 0 bases from V and 2 bases from J; junction bases left unmatched: 7. Germline lookup yields CDR1 LNHNV and CDR2 YYDKDF (reference sequence). This CDR3 contains 16 residues.